This TCR beta chain was profiled in a study of T cells in Graves' hyperthyroidism and ophthalmopathy. It was RNA transcripts that yielded the amplified TCR beta CDR3 regions. HTBI primers were employed in a first-round RT-PCR of the TCR CDR3. In TCRdb, the multiplex PCR reads were re-called with MiXCR into one record per CDR3 protein. The repertoire consists of more than 250,000 distinct CDR3 sequences, with roughly 15% occurring once and the leading ten covering 30%. The CDR3 extends over 16 amino acids. Germline CDR1 SGHAT, CDR2 FQNNGV. The V end lost 0 bases, the J end lost 5 bases, and 16 bases lay between the germline ends. 10 ml fresh peripheral blood yielded the PBMCs. Study-level points and caveats: Ophthalmopathy cases were set apart from stable hyperthyroidism by a 13 V-J model. Ophthalmopathy was model-predicted a median approximately 6.4 months pre-onset.

This clonotype was picked up many times. Its antigen is not known. J is TRBJ2-5 and V is TRBV11-2; D call uncertain. The receptor's source is a woman aged 50 to 65 with Graves' hyperthyroidism that later progressed to Graves' ophthalmopathy. The sample was blood. The DNA for the CDR3 is TGTGCCAGCAGCTTAGAAGGCACAAACCACGGGGAGACCCAGTACTTC. Protein product: CASSLEGTNHGETQYF. Together with reference TRBV11-2 and TRBJ2-5, the CDR3 gives the full variable domain: EAGVAQSPRYKIIEKRQSVAFWCNPISGHATLYWYQQILGQGPKLLIQFQNNGVVDDSQLPKDRFSAERLKGVDSTLKIQPAKLEDSAVYLCASSLEGTNHGETQYFGPGTRLLVL.